This T cell receptor beta chain appears in the sequencing data of a study of blood T cell repertoires in COVID-19. Study-wide background: Collection of acute and convalescent COVID-19 samples took place in the United States, Italy and Spain. Sources were T cells, B-cell-depleted T cells, or PBMCs; the material itself was cDNA or gDNA.

Germline V gene lookup returns CDR1 SGHNT and CDR2 YYREEE (reference sequence). V was pared by 3 bases and J by 6 bases, with 16 bases between. This CDR3 comprises 15 residues. Libraries were prepared by immunoSEQ multiplex PCR; TCRdb keeps only in-frame clonotypes and omits some of them. In the table there are about 240,000 clones, roughly nine tenths of which are singletons. The receptor was isolated from a man aged 55-75 years with acute or convalescent COVID-19. The sequencing input was peripheral blood. The chain couples TRBV5-4 to TRBJ2-1; D perhaps matches TRBD2 (7 bases). CDR3 DNA sequence: TGTGCCAGCAGCTCGATCCGGGGGGCATCCAATGAGCAGTTCTTC. It yields the protein CASSSIRGASNEQFF.